This TCR beta chain was recovered during a study of blood T cell repertoires in COVID-19. The protocol was immunoSEQ multiplex PCR, while the TCRdb copy is restricted to in-frame clones and leaves out a portion. The sample has about 350,000 clones, roughly 84% seen once. The CDR3 contains 13 residues. CDR1 and CDR2 from the germline V gene are LNHDA and SQIVND (reference sequence). With 6 bases removed from V and 4 bases from J, the gap between germline ends came to 10 bases. Sequencing was done on a sample of PBMCs or T cells enriched from blood (not recorded which). The receptor comes from a woman in her thirties who had recovered from COVID-19. This sequence joins TRBV19 and TRBJ1-3, with a tentative D call TRBD1 (6 bases). The CDR3 spells CASSQGFGNTIYF. CDR3 sequence (DNA): TGTGCCAGTAGCCAGGGGTTCGGAAACACCATATATTTT.